This T cell receptor beta chain was recorded in a study of CD8+ T cells in alopecia areata. General study points: It was less clear whether patients shared TCRs than it was in mice, possibly because of HLA. Alopecia totalis/universalis scalp especially showed more expanded CD8+ clones than normal scalp.

CD4+ cells from five patients were sorted into CD25+CD127- cells. Alopecia areata patients had lesional scalp punch biopsies and peripheral blood taken from them. Extraction of RNA preceded its reverse transcription into cDNA, which served as the sequencing template. Clones were sequenced by immunoSEQ multiplex PCR, and TCRdb holds only the in-frame ones, with some missing. The sample has more than 12,000 clones, roughly 58% seen once. By sample share, this clone is large. The antigen remains unidentified. The specimen sequenced was CD4+ Tregs sorted from blood. This sequence was found in a human donor with alopecia areata.

The CDR3 sequence is CASSALAGGFEQYF. CDR3 DNA sequence: TGTGCCAGCAGCGCCCTAGCGGGAGGGTTCGAGCAGTACTTC. The gene calls are TRBV28 and TRBJ2-7, with TRBD2 identical over 12 bases. This CDR3 is 14 amino acids long. V lost 6 bases to trimming and J lost 6 bases; unmatched junction nucleotides: 6. CDR1 and CDR2 (germline): MDHEN, SYDVKM.